One and the same sample provided the 13 T cell receptor beta chains below, sequenced in a study of blood T cells in healthy people across ages. For the second PCR, which ran for roughly 6 to 12 cycles, a sample-barcoded 5' primer and a J-beta primer mix were used. TCRdb reprocessed the 5' RACE reads via MiXCR and lists one record per CDR3 protein. The table has hundreds of thousands of distinct CDR3 sequences, around 36% seen once. The sample consisted of blood. The receptor source for this set is a young man in good health.

With regard to this clonotype: This may be a read error, as it is one base from a much larger clone. The chain employs TRBV12-3 or TRBV12-4 and TRBJ1-2; D remains ambiguous. The CDR3 extends over 13 amino acids. CDR3 amino acids: CAGSFAQTYGYTF. CDR3 sequence (DNA): TGTGCCGGCAGTTTTGCACAGACCTATGGCTACACCTTC.

The chain has TRBV4-3 and TRBJ2-1, with 12 bases identical to TRBD2. The CDR3 covers 17 residues. The germline gives CDR1 LGHNA, CDR2 YSLEER. Trimming removed 0 bases from V and 7 bases from J; junction bases left unmatched: 7. As DNA, the CDR3 is TGCGCCAGCAGCCAAGAGGCTAGCGGGGGGGAACCGAATGAGCAGTTCTTC. Amino acids: CASSQEASGGEPNEQFF.

About this clonotype itself: A much bigger clone sits one base away, suggesting this may be a read error. The rearrangement uses TRBV12-3 or TRBV12-4 and TRBJ2-7; TRBD2 agrees at 9 bases. The CDR3 length is 15 residues. V lost 5 bases to trimming and J lost 1 base; unmatched junction nucleotides: 6. For the CDR3, the DNA is TGTGCCAGCAGTGGGACTAGCAGTGATTCCTACGAGCAGTACTTC. Translation gives CASSGTSSDSYEQYF.

V usage is TRBV3-1 and J usage is TRBJ2-1, with D unclear. The germline CDR1 and CDR2 sequences are LGHDT and YNNKEL (reference sequence). The CDR3 consists of 16 residues. V was shortened by 4 bases and J by 9 bases, with 22 bases between the two germline ends. This CDR3 is CASSPGGGAAGVEQFF. The CDR3 region has the DNA TGTGCCAGCAGCCCCGGTGGTGGTGCGGCTGGGGTTGAGCAGTTCTTC.

The chain combines TRBV7-2 with TRBJ2-5; 12 nucleotides align to TRBD2. The J call may be mistaken, given a closer DNA end match to TRBJ2-7. This CDR3 comprises 17 residues. CDR1 SGHTA and CDR2 FQGNSA come from the germline V gene. This CDR3 reads CASSPIGPSGGAHEQYF. The CDR3 DNA follows: TGTGCCAGCAGCCCAATAGGGCCTAGCGGGGGGGCCCACGAGCAGTACTTC.

This clonotype was seen many times. CDR3 DNA sequence: TGTGCCACCAGCAGAGATCGGGGCCTGGGGCAGAGCTCCTACAATGAGCAGTTCTTC. Translating gives CATSRDRGLGQSSYNEQFF. The V and J genes are TRBV15 and TRBJ2-1; D could derive from TRBD1 or TRBD2 (5 bases each). CDR3 size: 19 residues. Trimming took off 0 bases at V and 0 bases at J, with 18 bases between the two ends. Germline V gene sequence: CDR1 LNHNV, CDR2 YYDKDF (reference sequence).

V gene TRBV28 combines with J gene TRBJ1-6; possible D gene TRBD1, 6 bases. From germline, CDR1 is MDHEN and CDR2 SYDVKM. The CDR3 has 15 amino acids. V shed 8 bases and J shed 0 bases, with 11 bases lying between them. The CDR3 sequence is CASWDTSSYNSPLHF. The CDR3 DNA sequence: TGTGCCAGCTGGGACACGAGCTCCTATAATTCACCCCTCCACTTT.

This clonotype was observed a handful of times. The gene calls are TRBV20-1 and TRBJ2-1; 9 bases align to TRBD1. Trimming removed 5 bases from V and 9 bases from J; junction bases left unmatched: 14. Germline CDR1 and CDR2: DFQATT and SNEGSKA (reference sequence). The CDR3 is 15 residues long. CDR3 bases: TGCAGTGCTTATCGGACAGGGGCCTATCGACGTGAGCAGTTCTTC. This translates into CSAYRTGAYRREQFF.

The chain employs TRBV5-6 and TRBJ2-1; a possible D gene is TRBD2 (7 bases). The end of the DNA is better explained by TRBJ2-7, so the J call may be wrong. The germline gives CDR1 SGHDT, CDR2 YYEEEE. The CDR3 covers 15 residues. The CDR3 nucleotides are TGTGCCAGCAGCTTGTTCGGGGGGCCCTACAATGAGCAGTACTTC. This translates into CASSLFGGPYNEQYF.

This clonotype came up a few times. V gene TRBV11-2 combines with J gene TRBJ2-1; D uncertain. Germline V lookup: CDR1 SGHAT, CDR2 FQNNGV. This CDR3 region has 15 residues. Trimming shortened V by 5 bases and J by 0 bases, and 11 bases separated the two germline ends. Here the CDR3 DNA reads TGTGCCAGCAGCATGCAGAGAGTCTCCTACAATGAGCAGTTCTTC. Amino acid sequence: CASSMQRVSYNEQFF.

The rearrangement joins TRBV3-1 to TRBJ2-1; D gene ambiguous. Germline-derived CDR1 and CDR2 are LGHDT and YNNKEL (reference sequence). The V end lost 0 bases, the J end lost 9 bases, and 12 bases lay between the germline ends. CDR3 length: 14 residues. CDR3 DNA: TGTGCCAGCAGCCAAGAGTATGGCTACCCTGAGCAGTTCTTC. Its protein product is CASSQEYGYPEQFF.

This clonotype has ten or more counts. This chain connects TRBV7-2 to TRBJ2-7; TRBD1 is a possible D gene (5 bases). V dropped 3 bases and J dropped 7 bases, with 16 bases sitting between them. From germline, CDR1 is SGHTA and CDR2 FQGNSA. This CDR3 contains 14 residues. The CDR3 DNA sequence: TGTGCCAGCAGCTTTAATGCCAGGGTGGGGGAGCAGTACTTC. It is translated as CASSFNARVGEQYF.

The J gene is TRBJ2-7, the V gene TRBV6-5, with 7 bases identical to TRBD2. Per the germline V gene, CDR1 is MNHEY and CDR2 is SVGAGI. Germline trimming cut 0 bases from V and 6 bases from J; bases unmatched to any gene: 20. The CDR3 has 19 residues. The chain's CDR3 is CASSYSMLAGLQTTSEQYF. The CDR3 nucleotides read TGTGCCAGCAGTTACTCGATGTTAGCGGGCCTACAGACTACCTCCGAGCAGTACTTC.